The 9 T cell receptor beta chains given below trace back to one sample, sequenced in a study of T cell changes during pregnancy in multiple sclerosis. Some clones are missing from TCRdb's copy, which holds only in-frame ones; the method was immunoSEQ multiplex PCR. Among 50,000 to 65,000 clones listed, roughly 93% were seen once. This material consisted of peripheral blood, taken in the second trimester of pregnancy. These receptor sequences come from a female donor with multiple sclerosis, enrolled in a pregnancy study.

The CDR3 DNA reads as TGCGCCAGCAGCTTAGAGCGGGGGGGCTCAGATACGCAGTATTTT. As protein: CASSLERGGSDTQYF. This rearrangement joins TRBV5-1 to TRBJ2-3, with 10 nucleotides matching TRBD2. Looked up from germline, CDR1 is SGHRS and CDR2 is YFSETQ. There are 15 residues in the CDR3. Germline trimming cut 2 bases from V and 4 bases from J; bases unmatched to any gene: 4.

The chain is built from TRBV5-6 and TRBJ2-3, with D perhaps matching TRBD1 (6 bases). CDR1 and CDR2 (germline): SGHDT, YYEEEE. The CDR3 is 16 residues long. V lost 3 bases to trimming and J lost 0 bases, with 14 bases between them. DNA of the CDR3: TGTGCCAGCAGCTCAAGGGGGTTAGGGAGCACAGATACGCAGTATTTT. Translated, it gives CASSSRGLGSTDTQYF.

The CDR3 sequence: CASSLLGGTDTQYF. The DNA for the CDR3 is TGCGCCAGCAGCTTGCTGGGAGGGACAGATACGCAGTATTTT. This chain joins TRBV5-1 and TRBJ2-3; 7 nucleotides align to TRBD2. The CDR3 length is 14 residues. The germline gives CDR1 SGHRS, CDR2 YFSETQ. V was clipped by 1 base and J by 3 bases; unmatched bases: 2.

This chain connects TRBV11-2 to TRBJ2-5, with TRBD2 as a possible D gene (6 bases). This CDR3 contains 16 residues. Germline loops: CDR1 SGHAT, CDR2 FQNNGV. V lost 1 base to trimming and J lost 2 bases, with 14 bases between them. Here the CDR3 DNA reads TGTGCCAGCAGCTTAGTGGGGGGTCCTATACAAGAGACCCAGTACTTC. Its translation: CASSLVGGPIQETQYF.

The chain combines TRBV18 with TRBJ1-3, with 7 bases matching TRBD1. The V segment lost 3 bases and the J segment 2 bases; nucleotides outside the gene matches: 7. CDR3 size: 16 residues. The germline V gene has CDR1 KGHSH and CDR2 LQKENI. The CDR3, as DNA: TGTGCCAGCTCACCCCTTCCCGGGACAGCTGGAAACACCATATATTTT. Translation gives CASSPLPGTAGNTIYF. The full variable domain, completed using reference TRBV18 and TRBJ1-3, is NAGVMQNPRHLVRRRGQEARLRCSPMKGHSHVYWYRQLPEEGLKFMVYLQKENIIDESGMPKERFSAEFPKEGPSILRIQQVVRGDSAAYFCASSPLPGTAGNTIYFGEGSWLTVV.

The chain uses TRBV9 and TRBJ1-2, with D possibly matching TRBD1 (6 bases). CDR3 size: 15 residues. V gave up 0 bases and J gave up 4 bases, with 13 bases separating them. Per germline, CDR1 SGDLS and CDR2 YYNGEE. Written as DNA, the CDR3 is TGTGCCAGCAGCGTAGCGGGGGGGCTTGGCTATGGCTACACCTTC. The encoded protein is CASSVAGGLGYGYTF. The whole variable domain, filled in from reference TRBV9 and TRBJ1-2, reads DSGVTQTPKHLITATGQRVTLRCSPRSGDLSVYWYQQSLDQGLQFLIQYYNGEERAKGNILERFSAQQFPDLHSELNLSSLELGDSALYFCASSVAGGLGYGYTFGSGTRLTVV.

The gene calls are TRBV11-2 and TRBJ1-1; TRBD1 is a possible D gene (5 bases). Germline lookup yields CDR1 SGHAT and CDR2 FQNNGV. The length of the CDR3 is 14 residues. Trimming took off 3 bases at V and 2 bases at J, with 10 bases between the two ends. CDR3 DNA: TGTGCCAGCAGCTTTATCACAGGAAACACTGAAGCTTTCTTT. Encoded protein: CASSFITGNTEAFF.

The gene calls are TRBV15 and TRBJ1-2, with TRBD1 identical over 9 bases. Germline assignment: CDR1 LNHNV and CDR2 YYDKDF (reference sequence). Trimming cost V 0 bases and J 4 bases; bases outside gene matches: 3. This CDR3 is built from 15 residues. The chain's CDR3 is CATSRDGTGIYGYTF. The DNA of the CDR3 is TGTGCCACCAGCAGAGATGGGACAGGGATCTATGGCTACACCTTC.

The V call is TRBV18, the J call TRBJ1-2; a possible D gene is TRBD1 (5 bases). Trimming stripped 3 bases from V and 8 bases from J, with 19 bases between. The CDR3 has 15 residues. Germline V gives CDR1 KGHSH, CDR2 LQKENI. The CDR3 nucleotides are TGTGCCAGCTCACCCTTCGTGGGGCAGGTTGAGGGCTACACCTTC. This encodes CASSPFVGQVEGYTF.